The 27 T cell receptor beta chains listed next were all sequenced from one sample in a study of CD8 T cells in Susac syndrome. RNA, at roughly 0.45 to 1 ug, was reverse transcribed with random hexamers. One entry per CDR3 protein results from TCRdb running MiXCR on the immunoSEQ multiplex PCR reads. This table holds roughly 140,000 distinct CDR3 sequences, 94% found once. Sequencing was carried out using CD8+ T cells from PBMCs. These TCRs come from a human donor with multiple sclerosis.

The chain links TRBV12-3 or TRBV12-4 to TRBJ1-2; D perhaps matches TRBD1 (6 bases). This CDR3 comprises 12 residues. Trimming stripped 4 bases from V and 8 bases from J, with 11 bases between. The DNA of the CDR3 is TGTGCCAGCAGTTCCGAGGGGGGAGGCTACACCTTC. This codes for CASSSEGGGYTF.

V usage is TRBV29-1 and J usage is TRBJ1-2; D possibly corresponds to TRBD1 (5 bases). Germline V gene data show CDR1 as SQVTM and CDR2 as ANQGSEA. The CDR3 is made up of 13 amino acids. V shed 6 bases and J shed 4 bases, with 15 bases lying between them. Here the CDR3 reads CSVPTGGTYGYTF. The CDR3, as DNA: TGCAGCGTCCCCACAGGCGGGACCTATGGCTACACCTTC.

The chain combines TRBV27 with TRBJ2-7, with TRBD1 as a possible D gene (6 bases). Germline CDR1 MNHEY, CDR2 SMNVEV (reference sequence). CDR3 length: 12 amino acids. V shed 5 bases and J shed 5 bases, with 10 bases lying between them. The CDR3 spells CASSGQRNEQYF. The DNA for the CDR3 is TGTGCCAGCAGTGGACAGAGGAACGAGCAGTACTTC.

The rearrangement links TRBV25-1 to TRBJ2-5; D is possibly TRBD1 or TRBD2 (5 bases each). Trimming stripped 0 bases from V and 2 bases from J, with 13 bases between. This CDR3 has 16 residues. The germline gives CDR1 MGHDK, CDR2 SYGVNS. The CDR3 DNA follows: TGTGCCAGCAGTGAATATTTCCGGGGACGACAAGAGACCCAGTACTTC. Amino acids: CASSEYFRGRQETQYF.

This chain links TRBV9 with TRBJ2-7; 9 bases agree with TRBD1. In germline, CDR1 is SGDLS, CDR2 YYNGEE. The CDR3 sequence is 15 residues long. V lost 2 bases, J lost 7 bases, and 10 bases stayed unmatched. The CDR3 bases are TGTGCCAGCAGCGTGGCCGGGACAGGGTCGGGAGAGCAGTACTTC. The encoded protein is CASSVAGTGSGEQYF.

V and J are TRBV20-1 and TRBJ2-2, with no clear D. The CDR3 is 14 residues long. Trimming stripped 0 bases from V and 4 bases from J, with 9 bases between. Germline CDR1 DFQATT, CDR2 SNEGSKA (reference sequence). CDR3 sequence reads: CSARDLWSTGELFF. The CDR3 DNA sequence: TGCAGTGCTAGAGATTTGTGGAGCACCGGGGAGCTGTTTTTT.

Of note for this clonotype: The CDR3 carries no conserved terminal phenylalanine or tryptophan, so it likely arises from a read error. The CDR3 coding sequence is TGTGCCAGCAGTCCCCGACGGTACTCCTACGAGCAGTACTGC. Amino acid sequence: CASSPRRYSYEQYC. This rearrangement joins TRBV6-5 to TRBJ2-7; D unclear. The V gene lost 5 bases and the J gene lost 0 bases, with 11 bases spanning the gap. The CDR3 contains 14 residues. Germline V lookup: CDR1 MNHEY, CDR2 SVGAGI.

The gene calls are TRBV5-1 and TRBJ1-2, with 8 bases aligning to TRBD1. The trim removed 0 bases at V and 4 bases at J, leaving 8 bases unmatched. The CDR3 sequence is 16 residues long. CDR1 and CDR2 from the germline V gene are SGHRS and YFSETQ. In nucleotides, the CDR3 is TGCGCCAGCAGCTTGGAGGCAGGGGGCAGAACCTATGGCTACACCTTC. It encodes CASSLEAGGRTYGYTF.

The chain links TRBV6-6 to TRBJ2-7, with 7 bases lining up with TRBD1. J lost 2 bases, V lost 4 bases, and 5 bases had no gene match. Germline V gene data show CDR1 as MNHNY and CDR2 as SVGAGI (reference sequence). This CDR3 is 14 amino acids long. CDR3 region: CASSFGQEPYEQYF. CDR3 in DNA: TGTGCCAGCAGTTTTGGACAGGAGCCCTACGAGCAGTACTTC.

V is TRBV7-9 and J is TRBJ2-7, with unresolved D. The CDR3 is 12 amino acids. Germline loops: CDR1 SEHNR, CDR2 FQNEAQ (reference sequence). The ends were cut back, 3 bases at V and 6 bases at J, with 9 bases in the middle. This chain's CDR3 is CASSFGTSEQYF. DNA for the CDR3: TGTGCCAGCAGCTTTGGAACCAGCGAGCAGTACTTC.

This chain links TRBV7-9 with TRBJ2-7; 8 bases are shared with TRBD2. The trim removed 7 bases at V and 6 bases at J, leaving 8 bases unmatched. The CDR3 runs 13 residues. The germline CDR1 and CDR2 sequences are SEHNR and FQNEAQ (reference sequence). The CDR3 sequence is CASTYAGGSEQYF. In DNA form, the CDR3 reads TGTGCCAGCACATATGCGGGGGGCAGCGAGCAGTACTTC.

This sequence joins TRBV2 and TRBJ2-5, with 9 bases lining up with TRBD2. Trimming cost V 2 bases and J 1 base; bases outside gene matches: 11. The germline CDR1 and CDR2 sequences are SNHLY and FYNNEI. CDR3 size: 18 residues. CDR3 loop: CASSESQLAGLLQETQYF. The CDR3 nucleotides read TGTGCCAGCAGTGAATCACAACTAGCGGGCCTACTCCAAGAGACCCAGTACTTC.

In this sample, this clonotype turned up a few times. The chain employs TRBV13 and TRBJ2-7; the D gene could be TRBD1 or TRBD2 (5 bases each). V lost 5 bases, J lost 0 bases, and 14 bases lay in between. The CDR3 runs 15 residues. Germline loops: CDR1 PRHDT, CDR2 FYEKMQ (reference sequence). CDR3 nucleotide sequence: TGTGCCAGCAGCCCTCAGAGGGGCAGCTCCTACGAGCAGTACTTC. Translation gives CASSPQRGSSYEQYF.

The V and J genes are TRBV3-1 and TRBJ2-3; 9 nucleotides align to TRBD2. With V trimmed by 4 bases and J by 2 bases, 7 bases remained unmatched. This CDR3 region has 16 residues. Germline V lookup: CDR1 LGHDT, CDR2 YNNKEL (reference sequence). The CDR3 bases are TGTGCCAGCAGCCTCGAGCGGGGGGAAAACACAGATACGCAGTATTTT. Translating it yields CASSLERGENTDTQYF.

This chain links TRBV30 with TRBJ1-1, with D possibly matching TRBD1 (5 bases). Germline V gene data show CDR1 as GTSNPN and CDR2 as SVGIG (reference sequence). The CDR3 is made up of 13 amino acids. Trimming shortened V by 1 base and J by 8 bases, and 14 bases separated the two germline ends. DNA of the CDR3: TGTGCCTGGAGTGAATCAAGACAGACCGAAGCTTTCTTT. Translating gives CAWSESRQTEAFF.

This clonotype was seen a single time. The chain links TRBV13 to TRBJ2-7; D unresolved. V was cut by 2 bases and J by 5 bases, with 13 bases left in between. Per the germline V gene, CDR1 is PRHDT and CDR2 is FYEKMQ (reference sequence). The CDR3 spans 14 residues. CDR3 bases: TGTGCCAGCAGCTTAAGTTACGGCGACCACGAGCAGTACTTC. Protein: CASSLSYGDHEQYF.

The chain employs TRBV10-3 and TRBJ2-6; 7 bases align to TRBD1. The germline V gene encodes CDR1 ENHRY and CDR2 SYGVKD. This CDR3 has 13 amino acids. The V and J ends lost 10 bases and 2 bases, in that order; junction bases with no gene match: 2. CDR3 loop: CATTGAGANVLTF. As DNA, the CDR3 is TGTGCCACCACAGGGGCTGGGGCCAACGTCCTGACTTTC.

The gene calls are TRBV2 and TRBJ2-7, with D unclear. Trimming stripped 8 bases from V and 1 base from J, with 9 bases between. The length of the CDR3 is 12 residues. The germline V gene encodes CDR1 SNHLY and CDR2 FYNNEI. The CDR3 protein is CASLARSYEQYF. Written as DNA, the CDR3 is TGTGCCAGCTTGGCGAGGTCCTACGAGCAGTACTTC.

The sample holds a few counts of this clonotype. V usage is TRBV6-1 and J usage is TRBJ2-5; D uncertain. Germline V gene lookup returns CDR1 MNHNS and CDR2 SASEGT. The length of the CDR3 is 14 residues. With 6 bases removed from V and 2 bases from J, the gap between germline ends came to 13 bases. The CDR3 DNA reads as TGTGCCAGCAGCAATACCGGGCCACAAGAGACCCAGTACTTC. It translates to CASSNTGPQETQYF.

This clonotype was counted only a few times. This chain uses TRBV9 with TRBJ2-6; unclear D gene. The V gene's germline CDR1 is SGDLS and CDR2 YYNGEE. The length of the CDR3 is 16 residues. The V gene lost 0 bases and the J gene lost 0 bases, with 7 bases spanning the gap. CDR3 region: CASSVGWGSGANVLTF. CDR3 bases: TGTGCCAGCAGCGTAGGGTGGGGCTCTGGGGCCAACGTCCTGACTTTC.

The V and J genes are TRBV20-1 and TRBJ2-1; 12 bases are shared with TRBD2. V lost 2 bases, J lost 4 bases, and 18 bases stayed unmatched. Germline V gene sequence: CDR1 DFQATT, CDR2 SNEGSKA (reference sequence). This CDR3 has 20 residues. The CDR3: CSARIGASGGARKNYNEQFF. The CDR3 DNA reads TGCAGTGCTAGAATAGGTGCTAGCGGGGGGGCCCGTAAAAATTACAATGAGCAGTTCTTC.

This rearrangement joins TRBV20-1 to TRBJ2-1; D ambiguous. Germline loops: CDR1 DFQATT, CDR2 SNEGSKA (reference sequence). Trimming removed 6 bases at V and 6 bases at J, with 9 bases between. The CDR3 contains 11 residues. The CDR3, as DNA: TGCAGTGCCCCTAAGGGCAATGAGCAGTTCTTC. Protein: CSAPKGNEQFF.

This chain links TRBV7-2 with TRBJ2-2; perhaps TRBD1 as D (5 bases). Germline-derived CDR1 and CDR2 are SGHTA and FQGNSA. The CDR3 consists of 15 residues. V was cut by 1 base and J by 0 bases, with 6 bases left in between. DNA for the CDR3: TGTGCCAGCAGCTTAGGGACAACGAACACCGGGGAGCTGTTTTTT. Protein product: CASSLGTTNTGELFF.

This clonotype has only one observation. The CDR3 reads CASSLRQGQYNEQFF. The CDR3 DNA follows: TGTGCCAGCAGCTTACGCCAGGGGCAGTACAATGAGCAGTTCTTC. The V call is TRBV7-9, the J call TRBJ2-1; tentative D call: TRBD1 (6 bases). The CDR3 sequence is 15 residues long. V was cut by 2 bases and J by 4 bases, with 12 bases left in between. Germline V lookup: CDR1 SEHNR, CDR2 FQNEAQ (reference sequence).

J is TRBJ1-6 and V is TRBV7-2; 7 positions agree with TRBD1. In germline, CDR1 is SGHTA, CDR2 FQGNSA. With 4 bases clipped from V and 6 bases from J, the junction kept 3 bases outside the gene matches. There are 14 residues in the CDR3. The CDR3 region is CASSSSGGNSPLHF. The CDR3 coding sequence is TGTGCCAGCAGCTCGTCAGGGGGTAATTCACCCCTCCACTTT.

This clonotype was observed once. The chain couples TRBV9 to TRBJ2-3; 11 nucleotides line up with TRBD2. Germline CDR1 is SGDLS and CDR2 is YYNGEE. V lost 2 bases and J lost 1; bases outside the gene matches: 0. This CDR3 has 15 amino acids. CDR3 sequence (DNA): TGTGCCAGCAGCGTGACTAGCGGGGGCACAGATACGCAGTATTTT. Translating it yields CASSVTSGGTDTQYF. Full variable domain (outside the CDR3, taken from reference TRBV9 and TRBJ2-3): DSGVTQTPKHLITATGQRVTLRCSPRSGDLSVYWYQQSLDQGLQFLIQYYNGEERAKGNILERFSAQQFPDLHSELNLSSLELGDSALYFCASSVTSGGTDTQYFGPGTRLTVL.

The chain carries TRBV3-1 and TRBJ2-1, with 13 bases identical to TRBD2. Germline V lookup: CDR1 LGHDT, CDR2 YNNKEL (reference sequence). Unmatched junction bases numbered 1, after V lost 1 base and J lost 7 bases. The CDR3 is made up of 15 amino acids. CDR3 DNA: TGTGCCAGCAGCCAAGGACTAGCGGGGGGTAATGAGCAGTTCTTC. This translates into CASSQGLAGGNEQFF.